Listed here is a single TCR beta chain. The antigen is unknown. The source of the sample is a study of Tregs in tolerant kidney transplant recipients. Regarding the study as a whole: Nucleotide sequences could not be compared across some patients' samples due to primer changes. Biological reproducibility was not directly addressed in this study.

Repertoires were generated with immunoSEQ multiplex PCR, while TCRdb's copy carries only in-frame clones and drops some. The sample lists 50,000 to 75,000 clones; roughly 98% were seen once. V was clipped by 5 bases and J by 7 bases, with 12 bases between them. This CDR3 contains 12 residues. The V gene's germline CDR1 is SGHDT and CDR2 YYEEEE. This material consisted of Tregs from blood, taken before the transplant. The source of this sequence is a human donor who received a combined kidney and bone marrow transplant. V is TRBV5-6 and J is TRBJ1-2; D possibly corresponds to TRBD1 (6 bases). In DNA form, the CDR3 reads TGTGCCAGCAGTCCGCGGGGGCGTGGCTACACCTTC. Residues: CASSPRGRGYTF.